This TCR beta chain came from a study of T cells in Graves' hyperthyroidism and ophthalmopathy (dated by TCRdb to the late 2010s). Notes on the research overall: Peripheral blood samples were taken at initial diagnosis, before any treatment was given. The study also compared thyroid tissue and blood T-cell repertoires from about six Graves' hyperthyroidism patients. The 95 to 100 discovery patients were divided at random into training and test sets in a 7:3 ratio. To identify TCR V-J signatures that set the groups apart, the researchers used a discovery cohort of about a hundred patients, made up of around 40 with Graves' ophthalmopathy and 55 to 65 with stable Graves' hyperthyroidism. Prospective prediction of ophthalmopathy was tested in an independent validation cohort of 18 to 20 hyperthyroidism patients and around 16 patients who later progressed to ophthalmopathy. Following sampling, methimazole starting at 30 mg daily was given to hyperthyroidism patients, and high-dose intravenous methylprednisolone was given to ophthalmopathy patients. The paper reports TCR Vbeta CDR3 sequencing of 140 or so peripheral blood samples: some 44 ophthalmopathy, fewer than 80 hyperthyroidism and approximately 17 progressor patients. The research as a whole found: No statistical method was used to set the sample size in advance, and investigators knew the group allocation. A 13 V-J signature model separated ophthalmopathy from stable hyperthyroidism, with 87.88% sensitivity and 81.08% specificity in cross-validation and 80%/75% in testing. During validation, the model predicted progression to ophthalmopathy a median of about 5.9 months ahead of onset, with around 71% sensitivity and roughly 75% specificity. Most expanded thyroid clonotypes (frequency above 0.001) were also detected in blood, a finding suggesting that blood repertoires may reflect thyroid immune responses.

This clonotype was observed many times. There is no known antigen for this receptor. The sample holds no much larger clone one base away, and base qualities are not on file. The TCR beta CDR3 regions were amplified from RNA transcripts. The first round of RT-PCR for the TCR CDR3 was performed with the HTBI primer set and the Qiagen OneStep RT-PCR kit. A second multiplex PCR round built the libraries, followed by size selection and purification. The libraries were sequenced on an Illumina HiSeq2000 using paired-end 100 bp reads. The study's own analysis went as follows. Raw data were processed with SOAPnuke, discarding reads with adapters, uncalled bases, mean Phred below 15, or no exact constant-primer or identifier match. High-quality paired reads were merged using COPE v1.2.5, and each unique nucleotide sequence was defined as a clonotype. MiTCR v1.1 was used to align clonotypes to the IMGT TRBV, TRBD and TRBJ reference segments. Analysis was restricted to V-J combinations with a frequency above 0.0001, which covered roughly 99% of repertoires. The TCS score was defined as F50 (clonal expansion) divided by E x V (chaos), with BLOSUM62-based TCRdist calculated between CDR3 peptides within each V-J. Welch's t-statistics and random forest reduced 450 to 600 V-J features to 13, which were used in a naive Bayes classifier (R e1071). TCRdb itself trimmed the public reads at Q25 with fastp, ran MiXCR and retained productive beta chains. All rows with the same CDR3 protein become a single entry with the most common DNA and genes. These V and J calls originate from TCRdb's pipeline instead of the authors' own analysis. The sample profile shows hundreds of thousands of distinct CDR3 sequences; more than 12% of them were found once. Around 13% of the sample belongs to the ten largest clones.

Ophthalmopathy patients had moderately to severely active disease, with a Clinical Activity Score of 3 or more, a NOSPECS grade of 4 or more, and a disease duration of less than 3 months. The study excluded patients with uncontrolled infections, other autoimmune diseases, pregnancy or lactation. Clinical symptoms, serum thyroxine and TRAb, thyroid ultrasound, and orbital computed tomography formed the basis for the diagnoses. Ficoll-Paque density gradient centrifugation was used to isolate PBMCs from approximately 10 ml of fresh peripheral blood. Trizol reagent was used to extract total RNA, and RNA quality was then checked on an Agilent 2100 Bioanalyzer. This clonotype originated in a woman in her 50s with Graves' ophthalmopathy. The material sequenced was blood.

The sequenced DNA: TGTGCCAGCAGCGTTCCTCGGGACACAGTGCGGGAGCAGTACTTC. This codes for CASSVPRDTVREQYF. The chain links TRBV7-8 with TRBJ2-7; the D region possibly corresponds to TRBD1 (6 bases align). CDR1 and CDR2 are read off the germline V gene as SGHVS and FQNEAQ. From cysteine to phenylalanine, the CDR3 is 15 amino acids long. The read is trimmed to its CDR3 DNA, 45 bases read in frame from base 1. The junction shows trimming of 5 bases on V and 7 bases on J, plus 21 bases between the germline ends.